This TCR beta chain was recorded in a study of T cells in Graves' hyperthyroidism and ophthalmopathy. The CDR3 is 13 amino acids. Looked up from germline, CDR1 is MNHEY and CDR2 is SMNVEV (reference sequence). The V end was cut by 5 bases, the J end by 4 bases, with 11 bases between. Amplification of TCR beta CDR3 regions was performed using RNA transcripts as template. A set of HTBI primers served as the primers for a first-round RT-PCR of the TCR CDR3. TCRdb ran MiXCR on the multiplex PCR reads and lists one entry per CDR3 protein. Here the sample spans 350,000 to 450,000 distinct CDR3 sequences, about an eighth being singletons. Ophthalmopathy in the patients scored at least 3 on Clinical Activity Score and at least 4 on NOSPECS grade, lasting under 3 months. This clonotype was picked up a small number of times.

The sample comprised blood. The V call is TRBV27, the J call TRBJ1-1, with D unclear. The sequence was collected from a man between 45 and 60 years old with Graves' ophthalmopathy. The CDR3 is CASSPGPRTEAFF. CDR3 in DNA: TGTGCCAGCAGTCCAGGCCCGCGCACTGAAGCTTTCTTT.